These 25 T cell receptor beta chains came from one sample sequenced in a study of identical twins. TCRdb reanalysed the 5' RACE reads using MiXCR and keeps one entry per CDR3 protein. The sample shows some 200,000 distinct CDR3 sequences, around 6.9% of them seen only once. The sample was also reused in another study, on yellow fever vaccine responses in identical twins.

Sequenced sample: memory (CD45RO+) T cells sorted from blood. These receptors came from a woman in her late teens or twenties in good health.

This clonotype was counted a few times. V is TRBV11-2 and J is TRBJ2-1, with 10 bases aligning to TRBD2. The V gene end was trimmed by 5 bases and the J gene end by 9 bases; junction bases not matched to a gene: 13. Germline CDR1 SGHAT, CDR2 FQNNGV. The CDR3 is 16 amino acids. CDR3 nucleotides: TGTGCCAGCAGCCCCACTCCTAGCGGGAGTTTACTTGAGCAGTTCTTC. It translates to CASSPTPSGSLLEQFF.

The rearrangement joins TRBV5-6 to TRBJ1-2; D gene unclear. The CDR3 extends over 15 amino acids. Germline loops: CDR1 SGHDT, CDR2 YYEEEE. Between the trimmed V and J ends, which lost 2 bases and 0 bases, there was a span of 11 bases. In DNA, the CDR3 is TGTGCCAGCAGCTTCCTGGACCGAGCTAACTATGGCTACACCTTC. Translating it yields CASSFLDRANYGYTF. Variable domain in full (rest from reference TRBV5-6 and TRBJ1-2): DAGVTQSPTHLIKTRGQQVTLRCSPKSGHDTVSWYQQALGQGPQFIFQYYEEEERQRGNFPDRFSGHQFPNYSSELNVNALLLGDSALYLCASSFLDRANYGYTFGSGTRLTVV.

Ten or more counts support this clonotype. The rearrangement uses TRBV7-8 and TRBJ2-7; no firm D call. Germline V gene lookup returns CDR1 SGHVS and CDR2 FQNEAQ. The V end was cut by 5 bases, the J end by 2 bases, with 16 bases between. The CDR3 spans 15 residues. CDR3 region: CASSTSRNLAYEQYF. CDR3 sequence (DNA): TGTGCCAGCAGCACCTCCCGAAATTTAGCCTACGAGCAGTACTTC.

This clonotype was found many times. The chain joins TRBV28 to TRBJ2-3; D may correspond to TRBD1 or TRBD2 (6 bases each). The germline V and J ends were trimmed by 5 bases and 1 base, with 13 bases remaining between them. The CDR3 sequence is 15 residues long. Germline V gene sequence: CDR1 MDHEN, CDR2 SYDVKM. Here the CDR3 reads CASSVAEGGTDTQYF. CDR3 bases: TGTGCCAGCAGTGTAGCGGAGGGGGGCACAGATACGCAGTATTTT.

This clonotype was seen only a few times. The rearrangement joins TRBV20-1 to TRBJ1-5, with 9 bases matching TRBD1. V dropped 6 bases and J dropped 7; count of bases not matched to a gene: 4. The CDR3 sequence is 12 residues long. Germline CDR1 and CDR2: DFQATT and SNEGSKA (reference sequence). CDR3 DNA: TGCAGTGCCGGGACAGGGCGACAGCCCCAGCATTTT. Encoded protein: CSAGTGRQPQHF.

This clonotype was detected ten times or more. V gene TRBV29-1 combines with J gene TRBJ1-2; 7 nucleotides match TRBD1. The CDR3 is 13 amino acids. Germline CDR1 and CDR2: SQVTM and ANQGSEA. V dropped 7 bases and J dropped 6; count of bases not matched to a gene: 11. CDR3 amino acids: CSAEGASSDGYTF. DNA of the CDR3: TGCAGCGCCGAGGGGGCGAGTAGCGATGGCTACACCTTC.

This clonotype was seen only a few times. The chain joins TRBV12-3 or TRBV12-4 to TRBJ2-2; 7 nucleotides align to TRBD2. The junction had 8 bases not matched to a gene; V was cut back by 0 bases and J by 1 base. This CDR3 is built from 18 residues. The CDR3 DNA reads as TGTGCCAGCAGTTTAGCGCTTAAAGCGGGGATGAACACCGGGGAGCTGTTTTTT. Encoded protein: CASSLALKAGMNTGELFF.

At least ten counts were recorded for this clonotype. The chain has TRBV10-3 and TRBJ2-3; TRBD2 agrees at 10 bases. The CDR3 has 17 residues. CDR1 is ENHRY, CDR2 SYGVKD, per germline. V trimming: 3 bases; J trimming: 3 bases; junction bases outside the gene matches: 9. The CDR3 coding sequence is TGTGCCATCAGTGACCCCGGGACTAGCGAGAAGACAGATACGCAGTATTTT. It encodes CAISDPGTSEKTDTQYF.

This clonotype was counted a few times. The chain couples TRBV10-3 to TRBJ2-1; a weak D match, TRBD1 (6 bases). Germline CDR1 ENHRY, CDR2 SYGVKD. Trimming pared 5 bases from V and 0 bases from J, leaving 14 bases between. The CDR3 is 16 residues long. Here the CDR3 DNA reads TGTGCCATCAGTTATCAGGGGCCGAGCTCCTACAATGAGCAGTTCTTC. This encodes CAISYQGPSSYNEQFF.

The chain recombines TRBV20-1 with TRBJ2-7, with D possibly TRBD2 on 5 matching bases. Trimming stripped 5 bases from V and 7 bases from J, with 15 bases between. CDR1 and CDR2 (germline): DFQATT, SNEGSKA (reference sequence). The CDR3 spans 12 residues. The chain's CDR3 is CSADPNAGEQYF. The CDR3 DNA follows: TGCAGTGCTGATCCCAATGCGGGTGAGCAGTACTTC.

The genes are TRBV15 and TRBJ2-1; D not certain. CDR1 LNHNV and CDR2 YYDKDF come from the germline V gene (reference sequence). V dropped 0 bases and J dropped 11 bases, with 11 bases sitting between them. The CDR3 runs 13 residues. In nucleotides, the CDR3 is TGTGCCACCAGCAGAGAGCTCGAAAGACAGCAGTTCTTC. Protein: CATSRELERQQFF.

This clonotype occurred a few times. At one end the junction does not follow the germline gene, possibly because of a read error. V and J are TRBV10-3 and TRBJ1-1; the D is unclear. Germline V gene data show CDR1 as ENHRY and CDR2 as SYGVKD. This CDR3 contains 11 residues. The CDR3 nucleotides are TGTGCCATCAGTGTGAACAGTGAAGCTTTCTTT. It is translated as CAISVNSEAFF.

This clonotype was seen at least ten times. V gene TRBV29-1 combines with J gene TRBJ2-5; either TRBD1 or TRBD2 may fit D (6 bases each). The germline CDR1 and CDR2 sequences are SQVTM and ANQGSEA. The CDR3 totals 15 residues. V was shortened by 5 bases and J by 5 bases, with 21 bases between the two germline ends. This CDR3 is CSVRGRGDSAETQYF. The DNA of the CDR3 is TGCAGCGTTCGGGGGCGCGGGGATTCGGCTGAGACCCAGTACTTC.

Ten or more counts support this clonotype. V is TRBV24-1 and J is TRBJ2-2; the D gene is possibly TRBD1 (6 bases). Trimming left V 2 bases short and J 1 base short, with 7 bases between. CDR3 length equals 15 residues. CDR1 and CDR2 from the germline V gene are KGHDR and SFDVKD. This CDR3 is CATSDSQGNTGELFF. CDR3 coding DNA: TGTGCCACCAGTGATTCACAGGGGAACACCGGGGAGCTGTTTTTT.

This clonotype appeared many times. This chain uses TRBV7-2 with TRBJ2-5; no clear D gene. The V end lost 7 bases, the J end lost 5 bases, and 17 bases lay between the germline ends. The CDR3 sequence is 14 residues long. Germline V gene lookup returns CDR1 SGHTA and CDR2 FQGNSA. CDR3 in amino acids: CASTPRLGWETQYF. The CDR3 nucleotides read TGTGCCAGCACCCCGAGGCTAGGGTGGGAGACCCAGTACTTC. The full variable domain, in which reference TRBV7-2 and TRBJ2-5 provide the parts outside the CDR3, is GAGVSQSPSNKVTEKGKDVELRCDPISGHTALYWYRQSLGQGLEFLIYFQGNSAPDKSGLPSDRFSAERTGGSVSTLTIQRTQQEDSAVYLCASTPRLGWETQYFGPGTRLLVL.

The chain joins TRBV7-2 to TRBJ2-5; D possibly corresponds to TRBD1 (6 bases). Germline loops: CDR1 SGHTA, CDR2 FQGNSA. The CDR3 has 14 amino acids. Trimming cost V 0 bases and J 5 bases, with 10 bases left between them. This chain's CDR3 is CASSLAAGAETQYF. The CDR3 coding sequence is TGTGCCAGCAGCTTAGCGGCAGGGGCGGAGACCCAGTACTTC.

This clonotype was counted between two and nine times. V usage is TRBV5-1 and J usage is TRBJ2-7; a weak D match, TRBD1 (6 bases). Germline V gene lookup returns CDR1 SGHRS and CDR2 YFSETQ. V was clipped by 0 bases and J by 2 bases, with 15 bases between them. CDR3 length: 16 residues. CDR3 nucleotides: TGCGCCAGCAGCTTGGATTTGGGGACATCTCCCTACGAGCAGTACTTC. Amino acids: CASSLDLGTSPYEQYF. The complete variable domain, with remaining parts taken from reference TRBV5-1 and TRBJ2-7, reads KAGVTQTPRYLIKTRGQQVTLSCSPISGHRSVSWYQQTPGQGLQFLFEYFSETQRNKGNFPGRFSGRQFSNSRSEMNVSTLELGDSALYLCASSLDLGTSPYEQYFGPGTRLTVT.

This clonotype was picked up many times. V usage is TRBV20-1 and J usage is TRBJ2-2, with D perhaps TRBD1 (5 bases). Germline V gene sequence: CDR1 DFQATT, CDR2 SNEGSKA (reference sequence). This CDR3 region has 12 residues. The ends were cut back, 6 bases at V and 6 bases at J, with 11 bases in the middle. This chain's CDR3 is CSAPQGAGELFF. The CDR3, as DNA: TGCAGTGCCCCCCAAGGGGCCGGGGAGCTGTTTTTT.

The sample holds many counts of this clonotype. The rearrangement joins TRBV6-1 to TRBJ1-4, with D possibly being TRBD1 (6 bases). The CDR3 has 15 amino acids. The V and J ends lost 6 bases and 7 bases respectively, with 18 bases between them. Germline CDR1 reads MNHNS; CDR2 reads SASEGT. The CDR3 loop reads CASSKNGGQAEKLFF. The CDR3 nucleotides are TGTGCCAGCAGCAAGAACGGGGGACAAGCTGAAAAACTGTTTTTT.

This clonotype occurred a few times. The chain couples TRBV6-4 to TRBJ2-1, with 9 bases that match TRBD2. This CDR3 comprises 14 residues. J lost 8 bases, V lost 2 bases, and 4 bases had no gene match. CDR1 is MRHNA and CDR2 is SNTAGT in the germline V gene. CDR3 amino acids: CASSDGRGGDEQFF. CDR3 nucleotide sequence: TGTGCCAGCAGTGACGGGCGGGGGGGAGATGAGCAGTTCTTC.

In its sample, this clonotype was seen many times. The chain joins TRBV3-1 to TRBJ2-5, with 8 bases fitting TRBD1. Germline-derived CDR1 and CDR2 are LGHDT and YNNKEL (reference sequence). This CDR3 is built from 15 residues. J was trimmed by 5 bases and V by 3 bases; bases with no gene match: 8. As DNA, the CDR3 is TGTGCCAGCAGCCAGACGACAGGGGTGTACGAGACCCAGTACTTC. Encoded protein: CASSQTTGVYETQYF.

This clonotype was counted only a few times. V gene TRBV16 combines with J gene TRBJ2-7; D is undetermined. The CDR3 runs to 13 residues. The V end lost 2 bases, the J end lost 2 bases, and 7 bases lay between the germline ends. Germline V gives CDR1 KGHSY, CDR2 FQNENV. The CDR3: CASSQNSPYEQYF. The CDR3 nucleotides are TGTGCCAGCAGCCAAAACAGCCCCTACGAGCAGTACTTC.

The rearrangement links TRBV18 to TRBJ1-6; 7 bases are a match to TRBD1. V trimming: 3 bases; J trimming: 11 bases; junction bases outside the gene matches: 7. The CDR3 length is 14 residues. CDR1 KGHSH and CDR2 LQKENI come from the germline V gene. The CDR3 loop reads CASSPGTVTTPLHF. The CDR3 DNA follows: TGTGCCAGCTCACCGGGGACAGTTACTACACCCCTCCACTTT.

V is TRBV30 and J is TRBJ2-7; possibly TRBD2 for D (6 bases). Germline CDR1 is GTSNPN and CDR2 is SVGIG (reference sequence). The CDR3 has 12 amino acids. Trimming removed 3 bases from V and 5 bases from J, with 11 bases in between. The CDR3 DNA follows: TGTGCCTGGAGCAGGGAGGTGAACGAGCAGTACTTC. It encodes CAWSREVNEQYF.

There are many counts of this clonotype. The J gene is TRBJ2-7, the V gene TRBV20-1; 8 bases agree with TRBD2. This CDR3 region has 16 residues. V was pared by 3 bases and J by 2 bases, with 12 bases of the junction left unmatched. Germline V gives CDR1 DFQATT, CDR2 SNEGSKA (reference sequence). The CDR3 is CSASTARTSRTYEQYF. The CDR3 coding sequence is TGCAGTGCTAGTACAGCCCGGACTAGCAGGACCTACGAGCAGTACTTC.